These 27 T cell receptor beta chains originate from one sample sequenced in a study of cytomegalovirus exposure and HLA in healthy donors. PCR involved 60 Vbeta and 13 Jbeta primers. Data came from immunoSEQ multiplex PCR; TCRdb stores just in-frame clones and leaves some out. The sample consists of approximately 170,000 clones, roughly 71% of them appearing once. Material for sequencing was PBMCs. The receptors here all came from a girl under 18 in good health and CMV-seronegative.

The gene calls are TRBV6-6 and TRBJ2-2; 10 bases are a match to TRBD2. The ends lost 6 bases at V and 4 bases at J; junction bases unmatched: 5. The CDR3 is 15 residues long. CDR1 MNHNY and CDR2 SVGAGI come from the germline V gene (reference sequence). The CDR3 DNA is TGTGCCAGCAGGAAACTAGCGGGACGCACCGGGGAGCTGTTTTTT. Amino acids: CASRKLAGRTGELFF.

For the CDR3, the DNA is TGTGCCAGCAGCTTAGGACCCACAGGGGCTACGAACACTGAAGCTTTCTTT. Translating it yields CASSLGPTGATNTEAFF. This chain connects TRBV11-2 to TRBJ1-1; 7 positions match TRBD1. The CDR3 spans 17 residues. V lost 1 base, J lost 1 base, and 9 bases stayed unmatched. Germline-derived CDR1 and CDR2 are SGHAT and FQNNGV.

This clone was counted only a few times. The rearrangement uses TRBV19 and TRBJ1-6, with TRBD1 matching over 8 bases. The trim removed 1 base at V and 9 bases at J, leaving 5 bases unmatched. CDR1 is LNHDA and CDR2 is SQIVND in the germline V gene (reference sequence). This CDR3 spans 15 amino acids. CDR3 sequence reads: CASSIGTGRASPLHF. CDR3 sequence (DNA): TGTGCCAGTAGTATAGGGACAGGGAGAGCTTCACCCCTCCACTTT.

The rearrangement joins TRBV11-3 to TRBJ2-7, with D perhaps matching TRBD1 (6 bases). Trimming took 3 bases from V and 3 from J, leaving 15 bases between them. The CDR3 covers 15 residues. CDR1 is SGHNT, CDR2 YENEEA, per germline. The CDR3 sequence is CASSLGDTNFYEQYF. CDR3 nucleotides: TGTGCCAGCAGCTTGGGGGACACTAACTTCTACGAGCAGTACTTC.

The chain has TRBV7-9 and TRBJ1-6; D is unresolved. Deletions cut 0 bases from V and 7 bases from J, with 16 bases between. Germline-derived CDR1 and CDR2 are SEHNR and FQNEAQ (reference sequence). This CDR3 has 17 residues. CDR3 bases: TGTGCCAGCAGCTTAGCCTTTGGAGGGTTACAAAATTCACCCCTCCACTTT. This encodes CASSLAFGGLQNSPLHF.

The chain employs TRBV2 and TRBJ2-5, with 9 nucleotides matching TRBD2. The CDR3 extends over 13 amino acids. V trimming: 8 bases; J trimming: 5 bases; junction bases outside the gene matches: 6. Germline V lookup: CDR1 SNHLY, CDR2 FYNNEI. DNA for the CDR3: TGTGCCAGCCGGCGGACTAGCGTGGAGACCCAGTACTTC. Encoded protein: CASRRTSVETQYF.

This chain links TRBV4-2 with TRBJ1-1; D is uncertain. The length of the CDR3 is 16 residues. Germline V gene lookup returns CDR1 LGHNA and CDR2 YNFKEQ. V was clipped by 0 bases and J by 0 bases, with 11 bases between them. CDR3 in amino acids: CASSQESTIMNTEAFF. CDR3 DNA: TGTGCCAGCAGCCAAGAATCGACAATCATGAACACTGAAGCTTTCTTT.

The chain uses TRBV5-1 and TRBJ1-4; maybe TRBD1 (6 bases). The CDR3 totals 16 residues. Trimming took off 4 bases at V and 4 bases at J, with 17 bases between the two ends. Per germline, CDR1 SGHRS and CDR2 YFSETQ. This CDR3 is CASSPKDSLVNEKLFF. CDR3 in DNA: TGCGCCAGCAGCCCTAAGGACAGCCTCGTTAATGAAAAACTGTTTTTT.

Here the CDR3 reads CASSGDSGANVLTF. CDR3 in DNA: TGTGCCAGCAGCGGGGATTCTGGGGCCAACGTCCTGACTTTC. The chain has TRBV25-1 and TRBJ2-6; possible D gene TRBD2, 5 bases. This CDR3 is built from 14 residues. Trimming cost V 6 bases and J 1 base, with 7 bases left between them. Germline V gives CDR1 MGHDK, CDR2 SYGVNS.

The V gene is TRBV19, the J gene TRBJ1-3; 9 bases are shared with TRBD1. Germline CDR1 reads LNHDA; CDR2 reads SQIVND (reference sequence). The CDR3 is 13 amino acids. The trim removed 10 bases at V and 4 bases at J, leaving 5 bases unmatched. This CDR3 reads CATHRGLGNTIYF. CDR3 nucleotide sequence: TGTGCCACCCACAGGGGGCTGGGAAACACCATATATTTT.

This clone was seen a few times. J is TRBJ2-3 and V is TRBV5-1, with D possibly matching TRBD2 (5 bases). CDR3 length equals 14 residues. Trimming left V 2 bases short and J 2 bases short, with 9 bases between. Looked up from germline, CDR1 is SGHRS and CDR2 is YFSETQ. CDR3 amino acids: CASSLLGPTDTQYF. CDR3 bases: TGCGCCAGCAGCTTACTAGGTCCCACAGATACGCAGTATTTT. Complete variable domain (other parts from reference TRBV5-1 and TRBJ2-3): KAGVTQTPRYLIKTRGQQVTLSCSPISGHRSVSWYQQTPGQGLQFLFEYFSETQRNKGNFPGRFSGRQFSNSRSEMNVSTLELGDSALYLCASSLLGPTDTQYFGPGTRLTVL.

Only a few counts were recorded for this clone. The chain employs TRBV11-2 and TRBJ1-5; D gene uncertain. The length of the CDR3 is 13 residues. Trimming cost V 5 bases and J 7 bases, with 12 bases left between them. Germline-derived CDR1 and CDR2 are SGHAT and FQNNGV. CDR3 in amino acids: CASSPHIEQPQHF. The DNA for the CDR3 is TGTGCCAGCAGCCCCCATATAGAGCAGCCCCAGCATTTT.

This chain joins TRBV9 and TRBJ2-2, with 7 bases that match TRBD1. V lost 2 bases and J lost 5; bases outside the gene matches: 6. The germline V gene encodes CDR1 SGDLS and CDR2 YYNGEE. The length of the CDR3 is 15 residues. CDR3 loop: CASSVRDSLTGELFF. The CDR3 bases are TGTGCCAGCAGCGTTCGGGACAGCCTAACCGGGGAGCTGTTTTTT.

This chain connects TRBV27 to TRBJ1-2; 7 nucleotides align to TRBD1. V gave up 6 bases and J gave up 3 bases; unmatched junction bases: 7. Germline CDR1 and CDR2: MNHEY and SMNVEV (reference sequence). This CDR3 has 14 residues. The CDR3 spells CASRKTGNDYGYTF. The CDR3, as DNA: TGTGCCAGCAGAAAGACAGGGAACGACTATGGCTACACCTTC.

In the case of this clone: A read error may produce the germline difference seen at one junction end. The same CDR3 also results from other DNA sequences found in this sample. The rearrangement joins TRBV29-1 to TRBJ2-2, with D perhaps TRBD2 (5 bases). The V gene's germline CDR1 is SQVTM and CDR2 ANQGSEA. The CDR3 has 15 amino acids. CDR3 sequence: CSVRGLATNTGELFF. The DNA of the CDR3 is TGCAGCGTTCGCGGGCTGGCTACTAACACCGGGGAGCTGTTCTTT.

The CDR3 sequence: CASSLWPGGERRQPQHF. The CDR3 DNA sequence: TGTGCCAGCAGTTTATGGCCAGGGGGCGAAAGGAGGCAGCCCCAGCATTTT. This chain joins TRBV28 and TRBJ1-5, with 8 bases that match TRBD1. Germline assignment: CDR1 MDHEN and CDR2 SYDVKM. There are 17 residues in the CDR3. The V and J ends lost 0 bases and 7 bases, in that order; junction bases with no gene match: 11.

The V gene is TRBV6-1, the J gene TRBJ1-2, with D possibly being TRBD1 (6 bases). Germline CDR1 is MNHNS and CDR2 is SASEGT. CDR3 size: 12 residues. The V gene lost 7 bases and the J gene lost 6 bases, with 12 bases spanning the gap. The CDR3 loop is CASTWDMDGYTF. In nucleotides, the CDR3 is TGTGCCAGCACCTGGGACATGGATGGCTACACCTTC.

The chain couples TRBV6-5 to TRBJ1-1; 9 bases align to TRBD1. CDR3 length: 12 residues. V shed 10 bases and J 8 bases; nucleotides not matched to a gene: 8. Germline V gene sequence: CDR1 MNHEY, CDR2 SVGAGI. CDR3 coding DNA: TGTGCCACAACCGGACAGGGGAAAGAAGCTTTCTTT. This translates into CATTGQGKEAFF.

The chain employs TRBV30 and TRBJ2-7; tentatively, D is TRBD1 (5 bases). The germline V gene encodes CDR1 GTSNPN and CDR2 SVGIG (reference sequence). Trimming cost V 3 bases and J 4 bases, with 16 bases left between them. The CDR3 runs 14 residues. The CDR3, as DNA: TGTGCCTGGAGGTACCCCCAACAGGTATACGAGCAGTACTTC. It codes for CAWRYPQQVYEQYF. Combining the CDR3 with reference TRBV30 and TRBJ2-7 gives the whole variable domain SQTIHQWPATLVQPVGSPLSLECTVEGTSNPNLYWYRQAAGRGLQLLFYSVGIGQISSEVPQNLSASRPQDRQFILSSKKLLLSDSGFYLCAWRYPQQVYEQYFGPGTRLTVT.

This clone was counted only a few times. CDR3 nucleotide sequence: TGTGCCAGCAGCCTTCTAGCGGGATACAATGAGCAGTTCTTC. Translated: CASSLLAGYNEQFF. The rearrangement links TRBV7-2 to TRBJ2-1; 9 bases fit TRBD2. The CDR3 has 14 amino acids. Germline loops: CDR1 SGHTA, CDR2 FQGNSA. Unmatched junction bases numbered 3, after V lost 5 bases and J lost 4 bases.

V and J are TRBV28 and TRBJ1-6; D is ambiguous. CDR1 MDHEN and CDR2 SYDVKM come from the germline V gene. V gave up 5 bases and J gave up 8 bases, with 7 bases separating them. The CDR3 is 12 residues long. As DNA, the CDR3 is TGTGCCAGCAGTCTAACGGATTCACCCCTCCACTTT. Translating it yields CASSLTDSPLHF.

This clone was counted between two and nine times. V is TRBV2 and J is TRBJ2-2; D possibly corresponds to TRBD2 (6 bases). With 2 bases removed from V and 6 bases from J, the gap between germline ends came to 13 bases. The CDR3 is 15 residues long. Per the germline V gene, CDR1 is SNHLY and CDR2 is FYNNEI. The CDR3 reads CASSERAGSPGELFF. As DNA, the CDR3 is TGTGCCAGCAGTGAACGAGCGGGTTCTCCCGGGGAGCTGTTTTTT.

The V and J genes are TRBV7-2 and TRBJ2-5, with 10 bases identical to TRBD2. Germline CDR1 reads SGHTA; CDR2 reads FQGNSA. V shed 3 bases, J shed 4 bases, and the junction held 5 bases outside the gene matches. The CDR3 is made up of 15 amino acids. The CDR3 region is CASSFRAGGPETQYF. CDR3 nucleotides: TGTGCCAGCAGCTTCCGAGCGGGGGGGCCAGAGACCCAGTACTTC.

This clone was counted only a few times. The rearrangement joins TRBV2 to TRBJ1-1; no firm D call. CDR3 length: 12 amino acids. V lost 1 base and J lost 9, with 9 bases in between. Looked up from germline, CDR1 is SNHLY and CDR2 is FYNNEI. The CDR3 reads CASSEGEGKAFF. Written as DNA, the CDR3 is TGTGCCAGCAGTGAAGGGGAGGGAAAAGCTTTCTTT.

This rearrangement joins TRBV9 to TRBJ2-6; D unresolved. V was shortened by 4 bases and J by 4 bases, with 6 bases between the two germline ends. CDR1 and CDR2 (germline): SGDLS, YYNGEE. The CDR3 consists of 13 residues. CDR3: CASSPQGANVLTF. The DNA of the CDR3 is TGTGCCAGCAGCCCCCAGGGGGCCAACGTCCTGACTTTC.

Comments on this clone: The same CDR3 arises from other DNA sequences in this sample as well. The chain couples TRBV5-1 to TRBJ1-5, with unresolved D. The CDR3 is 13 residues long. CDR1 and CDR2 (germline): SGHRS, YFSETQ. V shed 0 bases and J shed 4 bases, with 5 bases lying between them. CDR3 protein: CASSLGQNQPQHF. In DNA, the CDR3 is TGCGCCAGCAGCTTGGGGCAGAATCAGCCCCAGCATTTT.

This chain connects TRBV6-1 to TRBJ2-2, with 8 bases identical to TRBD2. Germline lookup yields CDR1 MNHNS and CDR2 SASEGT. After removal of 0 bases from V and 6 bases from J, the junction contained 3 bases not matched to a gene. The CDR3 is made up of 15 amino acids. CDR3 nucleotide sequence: TGTGCCAGCAGTGAAGCGCTCGGGGGGGCCGGGGAGCTGTTTTTT. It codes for CASSEALGGAGELFF.